Listed here are 18 T cell receptor beta chains from one sample, sequenced in a study of spatial heterogeneity in lung cancer. Study findings and constraints: Expanded intratumoral alpha and beta TCR counts tracked tumor mutation counts.

TCRdb independently ran MiXCR on the 5' RACE reads; one entry per CDR3 protein. Seen here are roughly 18,000 distinct CDR3 sequences, approximately 9.6% observed once, and the top ten hold about a fifth. Time point meaning: sample taken at primary tumor resection. These TCRs' antigens remain unknown. The sample was lung tumor tissue, taken at surgery. These receptors originate from a female donor with early-stage non-small cell lung cancer.

This clonotype has a handful of counts. The library was designed around alpha chains, so this beta chain is a stray read whose abundance carries little weight. This chain uses TRBV12-3 or TRBV12-4 with TRBJ1-2, with D perhaps matching TRBD1 (5 bases). This CDR3 is built from 14 residues. V dropped 8 bases and J dropped 4 bases, with 17 bases sitting between them. The CDR3 protein is CASVGGVAVYGYTF. CDR3 in DNA: TGTGCCAGCGTGGGGGGGGTGGCAGTCTATGGCTACACCTTC.

This clonotype was recorded many times. With the library built for alpha chains, this beta chain is off target and its frequency is not meaningful. V is TRBV7-3 and J is TRBJ2-3, with D perhaps assigned TRBD1 or TRBD2 (6 bases each). The V and J ends lost 7 bases and 6 bases respectively, with 17 bases between them. This CDR3 comprises 14 residues. CDR1 SGHTA and CDR2 FQGTGA come from the germline V gene. CDR3 loop: CASTLGGPGDTQYF. CDR3 coding DNA: TGTGCCAGCACCCTCGGGGGCCCCGGGGATACGCAGTATTTT.

A word on this clonotype: This beta chain was picked up by a library intended for alpha chains and is off target, so its count carries little meaning. The chain has TRBV4-1 and TRBJ2-2, with a tentative D call TRBD2 (7 bases). Trimming left V 0 bases short and J 6 bases short, with 11 bases between. Germline loops: CDR1 MGHRA, CDR2 YSYEKL. This CDR3 spans 15 amino acids. CDR3 sequence reads: CASSQEGGTSGELFF. In DNA form, the CDR3 reads TGCGCCAGCAGCCAAGAGGGGGGGACATCCGGGGAGCTGTTTTTT.

The sample holds many counts of this clonotype. Because the library targeted alpha chains, this beta chain is an off-target read whose size means little. The gene calls are TRBV20-1 and TRBJ1-6; a possible D gene is TRBD1 (5 bases). This CDR3 spans 14 amino acids. Germline CDR1 DFQATT, CDR2 SNEGSKA (reference sequence). Trimming removed 2 bases at V and 10 bases at J, with 15 bases between. CDR3 sequence reads: CSARPAQGDSPLHF. The CDR3 DNA is TGCAGTGCTAGACCAGCCCAGGGAGACTCACCCCTCCACTTT.

This clonotype is medium-sized within its sample. The library was built for alpha chains, so this beta chain is an off-target read and its size means little. The chain links TRBV5-1 to TRBJ2-6; D possibly uses TRBD1 or TRBD2 (6 bases each). From germline, CDR1 is SGHRS and CDR2 YFSETQ. The CDR3 sequence is 17 residues long. Trimming took 5 bases from V and 2 from J, leaving 17 bases between them. The CDR3 DNA follows: TGCGCCAGCAGTTTTGGGACGGGGGCAACTGGGGCCAACGTCCTGACTTTC. Protein: CASSFGTGATGANVLTF.

In this sample, this clonotype turned up many times. In a library made to pick up alpha chains, this beta chain is a stray read with a size that means little. The genes are TRBV2 and TRBJ1-4, with D unresolved. V was pared by 6 bases and J by 4 bases, with 9 bases between. CDR1 SNHLY and CDR2 FYNNEI come from the germline V gene. This CDR3 comprises 13 residues. The CDR3 nucleotides are TGTGCCAGCAGCCGGACGGGTAATGAAAAACTGTTTTTT. Its protein product is CASSRTGNEKLFF.

This clonotype was observed at least ten times. One end of the junction does not line up with germline, which may come from a read error. The library was prepared for alpha chains; this beta chain is a stray read, so its frequency means little. The CDR3 reads CASSYSEAGSQKTQYF. CDR3 in DNA: TGTGCCAGCAGTTACTCTGAGGCAGGGAGCCAAAAGACCCAGTACTTC. This chain connects TRBV6-6 to TRBJ2-5; tentatively, D is TRBD1 or TRBD2 (5 bases each). Germline CDR1 reads MNHNY; CDR2 reads SVGAGI (reference sequence). This CDR3 has 16 amino acids.

This clonotype is labeled as medium-sized. This beta chain is an off-target read within a library intended for alpha chains, so its frequency means little. The V gene is TRBV20-1, the J gene TRBJ1-4, with TRBD1 matching 8 bases. CDR1 DFQATT and CDR2 SNEGSKA come from the germline V gene (reference sequence). The junction had 2 bases not matched to a gene; V was cut back by 4 bases and J by 4 bases. The CDR3 extends over 13 amino acids. The CDR3: CSATDRGNEKLFF. The CDR3 DNA reads TGCAGTGCTACAGACAGGGGTAATGAAAAACTGTTTTTT.

This clonotype is categorized as medium-sized. In a library made to pick up alpha chains, this beta chain is a stray read with a size that means little. The rearrangement uses TRBV20-1 and TRBJ2-1; weak D call: TRBD1 (7 bases). CDR1 is DFQATT, CDR2 SNEGSKA, per germline (reference sequence). V was trimmed by 0 bases and J by 8 bases, leaving 17 bases between them. The CDR3 loop spans 15 amino acids. The CDR3 reads CSARDPGGSADEQFF. For the CDR3, the DNA is TGCAGTGCTAGAGATCCAGGGGGGTCCGCCGATGAGCAGTTCTTC.

The sample holds a few counts of this clonotype. The library was built for alpha chains, so this beta chain is an off-target read and its size means little. The gene calls are TRBV24-1 and TRBJ2-1, with 9 bases fitting TRBD2. The germline gives CDR1 KGHDR, CDR2 SFDVKD. CDR3 size: 15 residues. V was pared by 3 bases and J by 10 bases, with 9 bases of the junction left unmatched. In nucleotides, the CDR3 is TGTGCCACCAGTGATCGGGCGGGGGGGTTCCACGAGCAGTTCTTC. Its translation: CATSDRAGGFHEQFF.

Worth noting for this clonotype: This beta chain is a stray read from a library made for alpha chains; its abundance is not meaningful. This chain connects TRBV20-1 to TRBJ2-5, with TRBD1 identical over 11 bases. Germline V gene lookup returns CDR1 DFQATT and CDR2 SNEGSKA (reference sequence). The ends lost 4 bases at V and 9 bases at J; junction bases unmatched: 10. This CDR3 contains 14 residues. The CDR3 spells CSAKDRGRWGAQYF. The CDR3 DNA sequence: TGCAGTGCTAAGGACAGGGGGCGCTGGGGGGCCCAGTACTTC.

This clonotype was seen a few times. One end of the junction fails to match germline, which may point to a read error. This beta chain was picked up by a library intended for alpha chains and is off target, so its count carries little meaning. CDR3 coding DNA: TGTGTCAGCAGCTTAGCTGCAGGGCGAGAAAACACCATATATTTT. Its protein product is CVSSLAAGRENTIYF. The J gene is TRBJ1-3, the V gene TRBV7-2, with a tentative D call TRBD1 (5 bases). CDR1 and CDR2 from the germline V gene are SGHTA and FQGNSA. The length of the CDR3 is 15 residues.

Ten or more counts support this clonotype. As an off-target read in a library built for alpha chains, this beta chain has a frequency of little significance. The J gene is TRBJ2-3, the V gene TRBV11-3; 7 bases map to TRBD2. This CDR3 has 15 amino acids. Germline CDR1 reads SGHNT; CDR2 reads YENEEA. Losses at the gene ends were 2 bases for V and 6 bases for J; bases not matched to a gene: 8. DNA for the CDR3: TGTGCCAGCAGCTTAAGGACTAGTCGTGCCGATACGCAGTATTTT. Protein product: CASSLRTSRADTQYF.

Ten or more counts support this clonotype. This beta chain represents an off-target read in a library built for alpha chains; its size is of limited meaning. The gene calls are TRBV28 and TRBJ2-5; 14 nucleotides match TRBD2. Trimming took 5 bases from V and 0 from J; bases not matched to a gene: 8. The CDR3 covers 18 residues. Germline CDR1 MDHEN, CDR2 SYDVKM. The CDR3 reads CASSRRTSGGLYQETQYF. CDR3 nucleotides: TGTGCCAGCAGTCGTCGGACTAGCGGGGGGCTATACCAAGAGACCCAGTACTTC.

This clonotype was detected ten times or more. Because this beta chain is a stray read in a library intended to capture alpha chains, its abundance should not be given much weight. V is TRBV7-9 and J is TRBJ1-1; perhaps TRBD1 as D (5 bases). The CDR3 has 13 amino acids. Germline V lookup: CDR1 SEHNR, CDR2 FQNEAQ (reference sequence). V was clipped by 4 bases and J by 7 bases, with 13 bases between them. CDR3 DNA: TGTGCCAGCAGCTCCCGGATGGGGGTTGAAGCTTTCTTT. As protein: CASSSRMGVEAFF.

This clonotype turned up a few times. A library made for alpha chains picked up this beta chain off target, so its size means little. The chain links TRBV7-8 to TRBJ1-2; D gene unclear. Trimming shortened V by 1 base and J by 7 bases, and 13 bases separated the two germline ends. The germline CDR1 and CDR2 sequences are SGHVS and FQNEAQ. The CDR3 has 14 residues. CDR3 region: CASSLGGNSGGYTF. The CDR3 DNA reads as TGTGCCAGCAGCTTAGGAGGGAATAGCGGTGGCTACACCTTC.

The sample holds many counts of this clonotype. This beta chain was picked up by a library intended for alpha chains and is off target, so its count carries little meaning. V usage is TRBV7-2 and J usage is TRBJ1-1; 7 positions match TRBD1. This CDR3 has 15 amino acids. Trimming at V came to 2 bases and at J to 1 base, leaving 4 bases not matched to a gene. Germline V CDR1 and CDR2: SGHTA, FQGNSA. CDR3 sequence (DNA): TGTGCCAGCAGCTTACAGGGGGTAAAGAACACTGAAGCTTTCTTT. Protein: CASSLQGVKNTEAFF.

Regarding this clonotype: The library was built for alpha chains, so this beta chain is an off-target read and its size means little. This sequence joins TRBV20-1 and TRBJ1-2; the match to TRBD1 covers 9 bases. Trimming removed 5 bases from V and 5 bases from J; junction bases left unmatched: 6. Germline V gives CDR1 DFQATT, CDR2 SNEGSKA (reference sequence). This CDR3 contains 13 residues. CDR3 loop: CSAELQGAYGYTF. CDR3 coding DNA: TGCAGTGCTGAATTACAGGGGGCGTATGGCTACACCTTC.